The T cell receptor (beta chain) described here comes from a study of cytomegalovirus exposure and HLA in healthy donors. Whole-study context: An earlier analysis identified 120 million or so unique TCR beta sequences in 150 million to 200 million T cells.

Study-wide findings and caveats: According to reports, the classifier identified cytomegalovirus status with high specificity and sensitivity. An observed cluster of highly shared sequence variants was recorded as a likely sequencing artifact.

The CDR3 extends over 14 amino acids. Germline values: CDR1 LGHNA, CDR2 YNFKEQ. V lost 0 bases, J lost 3 bases, and 8 bases lay in between. On this clone itself: No antigen is known for it.

60 Vbeta and 13 Jbeta primers were used in PCR. Repertoires were generated with immunoSEQ multiplex PCR, while TCRdb's copy carries only in-frame clones and drops some. This sample's table reports 110,000 to 150,000 clones. This sequence joins TRBV4-2 and TRBJ2-5; no firm D call. This receptor was obtained from a woman in her late teens or twenties in good health and CMV-seronegative. The material sequenced was PBMCs. Written as DNA, the CDR3 is TGTGCCAGCAGCCAAGATCCGGCGGAAGAGACCCAGTACTTC. It yields the protein CASSQDPAEETQYF.